The entry that follows covers one T cell receptor (beta chain) sequence. Its specificity is not known. Germline V lookup: CDR1 SGHDT, CDR2 YYEEEE. CDR3 size: 18 residues. The V gene end was trimmed by 1 base and the J gene end by 2 bases; junction bases not matched to a gene: 7. This entry comes from a study of T cell responses to AZD1222 COVID-19 vaccine. Using immunoSEQ multiplex PCR, the repertoire was profiled, and TCRdb retains in-frame clones only, with some absent. Seen here are fewer than 150,000 clones, under 95% observed once, and the top ten hold 4.5% to 6%. Study-wide findings and caveats: A rise in Spike-specific TCR breadth and depth followed two AZD1222 doses. Donors, mostly white British, included more females; clonal diversity was possibly underestimated.

The chain has TRBV5-6 and TRBJ2-3; TRBD2 matches at 13 bases. The sample in question was peripheral blood, obtained 28 days after the second AZD1222 dose. The source is an adult who received the AZD1222 COVID-19 vaccine. The CDR3 is CASSLQLAGGQITDTQYF. As DNA, the CDR3 is TGTGCCAGCAGCTTGCAACTAGCGGGGGGGCAGATCACAGATACGCAGTATTTT. The full variable domain, in which reference TRBV5-6 and TRBJ2-3 provide the parts outside the CDR3, is DAGVTQSPTHLIKTRGQQVTLRCSPKSGHDTVSWYQQALGQGPQFIFQYYEEEERQRGNFPDRFSGHQFPNYSSELNVNALLLGDSALYLCASSLQLAGGQITDTQYFGPGTRLTVL.